Shown below are 20 T cell receptor beta chains from a single sample sequenced in a study of CD8 T cells in ankylosing spondylitis. One entry per CDR3 protein, called by TCRdb with MiXCR from the 5' RACE reads. The sample holds a few hundred thousand distinct CDR3 sequences, about 10% seen once. The sequencing input was blood, either unsorted or a sorted T cell fraction (not recorded which). These TCRs come from a male donor with ankylosing spondylitis or in good health (not recorded which).

This clonotype was counted at least ten times. V usage is TRBV27 and J usage is TRBJ2-1; 11 bases line up with TRBD1. Per the germline V gene, CDR1 is MNHEY and CDR2 is SMNVEV (reference sequence). V lost 4 bases to trimming and J lost 1 base; unmatched junction nucleotides: 3. This CDR3 contains 16 residues. CDR3 coding DNA: TGTGCCAGCAGTTCAGGACAGGGGGCGTCCTACAATGAGCAGTTCTTC. The encoded protein is CASSSGQGASYNEQFF.

This clonotype came up a few times. The chain carries TRBV20-1 and TRBJ1-2; TRBD1 agrees at 7 bases. The CDR3 runs to 13 residues. The V gene end was trimmed by 5 bases and the J gene end by 2 bases; junction bases not matched to a gene: 5. Germline values: CDR1 DFQATT, CDR2 SNEGSKA (reference sequence). Here the CDR3 DNA reads TGCAGTGCTCCGGGACAGCTAAACTATGGCTACACCTTC. Translation: CSAPGQLNYGYTF.

V and J are TRBV21-1 and TRBJ2-7; the DNA was not used to check the table's D call, TRBD1. TRBV21-1 has pseudogene status. This CDR3 has 17 amino acids. DNA for the CDR3: TGTGCCAGCAGCAAACTCGGACGTAGGGGCCGGGTTCGCGAGCAGTACTTC. It codes for CASSKLGRRGRVREQYF.

This clonotype came up many times. The rearrangement uses TRBV12-3 or TRBV12-4 and TRBJ2-3; 8 nucleotides agree with TRBD2. The junction had 9 bases not matched to a gene; V was cut back by 8 bases and J by 5 bases. This CDR3 is built from 14 residues. Written as DNA, the CDR3 is TGTGCCAGCCAATTTTTGGCGGGAGGAGATACGCAGTATTTT. Protein product: CASQFLAGGDTQYF.

This clonotype occurred many times. This chain links TRBV5-1 with TRBJ1-1; TRBD1 might be the D (5 bases). The CDR3 is 15 amino acids. V was trimmed by 4 bases and J by 4 bases, leaving 17 bases between them. CDR1 is SGHRS and CDR2 is YFSETQ in the germline V gene. CDR3 protein: CASSPSLSGSTEAFF. Written as DNA, the CDR3 is TGCGCCAGCAGCCCAAGTCTTTCAGGGAGCACTGAAGCTTTCTTT. Supplemented by reference TRBV5-1 and TRBJ1-1, the full variable domain reads KAGVTQTPRYLIKTRGQQVTLSCSPISGHRSVSWYQQTPGQGLQFLFEYFSETQRNKGNFPGRFSGRQFSNSRSEMNVSTLELGDSALYLCASSPSLSGSTEAFFGQGTRLTVV.

This clonotype has ten or more counts. The chain has TRBV29-1 and TRBJ2-3, with D possibly TRBD1 on 5 matching bases. The CDR3 length is 11 residues. The germline V and J ends were trimmed by 7 bases and 4 bases, with 9 bases remaining between them. The V gene's germline CDR1 is SQVTM and CDR2 ANQGSEA. CDR3 region: CSAEGADTQYF. In nucleotides, the CDR3 is TGCAGCGCCGAAGGGGCAGATACGCAGTATTTT.

Many counts were recorded for this clonotype. V usage is TRBV7-8 and J usage is TRBJ2-1; 7 nucleotides line up with TRBD2. In germline, CDR1 is SGHVS, CDR2 FQNEAQ. The V gene end was trimmed by 2 bases and the J gene end by 7 bases; junction bases not matched to a gene: 11. The CDR3 spans 16 residues. This chain's CDR3 is CASSLIAGAPANEQFF. CDR3 nucleotide sequence: TGTGCCAGCAGCTTAATCGCGGGAGCCCCTGCGAATGAGCAGTTCTTC.

This clonotype has just a few counts. The chain combines TRBV4-1 with TRBJ2-5; the D is unclear. V shed 4 bases and J shed 5 bases, with 14 bases lying between them. Germline CDR1 is MGHRA and CDR2 is YSYEKL. The CDR3 length is 14 residues. The CDR3 sequence is CASSPDPLEETQYF. CDR3 in DNA: TGCGCCAGCAGCCCGGACCCCTTGGAGGAGACCCAGTACTTC.

The chain has TRBV7-6 and TRBJ1-2; the D gene is possibly TRBD1 (6 bases). Trimming took off 0 bases at V and 9 bases at J, with 14 bases between the two ends. CDR3 size: 14 residues. CDR1 is SGHVS, CDR2 FNYEAQ, per germline. This CDR3 is CASSLAGQGSSYTF. The CDR3 DNA follows: TGTGCCAGCAGCTTAGCGGGGCAGGGGAGCAGCTACACCTTC.

The sample holds many counts of this clonotype. The V gene is TRBV10-3, the J gene TRBJ1-1, with D possibly TRBD1 on 6 matching bases. CDR1 and CDR2 (germline): ENHRY, SYGVKD. The CDR3 loop spans 14 amino acids. Between the trimmed V and J ends, which lost 3 bases and 4 bases, there was a span of 12 bases. The CDR3 is CAISDSTGSTEAFF. CDR3 bases: TGTGCCATCAGTGACTCAACAGGGTCCACTGAAGCTTTCTTT.

This clonotype was seen a handful of times. V is TRBV18 and J is TRBJ2-7, with D unresolved. Germline CDR1 reads KGHSH; CDR2 reads LQKENI. This CDR3 has 14 amino acids. Trimming removed 1 base from V and 0 bases from J, with 7 bases in between. Here the CDR3 DNA reads TGTGCCAGCTCACCACGAGGCCACTCCTACGAGCAGTACTTC. As protein: CASSPRGHSYEQYF. Full variable domain (remainder filled in from reference TRBV18 and TRBJ2-7): NAGVMQNPRHLVRRRGQEARLRCSPMKGHSHVYWYRQLPEEGLKFMVYLQKENIIDESGMPKERFSAEFPKEGPSILRIQQVVRGDSAAYFCASSPRGHSYEQYFGPGTRLTVT.

This clonotype has ten or more counts. The chain uses TRBV15 and TRBJ2-3; weak D call: TRBD2 (7 bases). Germline V gene sequence: CDR1 LNHNV, CDR2 YYDKDF (reference sequence). The CDR3 totals 15 residues. The ends were cut back, 6 bases at V and 6 bases at J, with 19 bases in the middle. CDR3 amino acids: CATRREGGAQDTQYF. In nucleotides, the CDR3 is TGTGCCACCAGGCGTGAAGGGGGGGCCCAGGATACGCAGTATTTT.

There are many counts of this clonotype. The V gene is TRBV6-1, the J gene TRBJ2-7, with 8 bases lining up with TRBD2. Germline CDR1 and CDR2: MNHNS and SASEGT. This CDR3 comprises 16 residues. The V segment lost 6 bases and the J segment 0 bases; nucleotides outside the gene matches: 10. The chain's CDR3 is CASSELAAINSYEQYF. The CDR3 bases are TGTGCCAGCAGCGAACTAGCGGCCATAAACTCCTACGAGCAGTACTTC.

This chain uses TRBV5-5 with TRBJ2-7; the D gene is possibly TRBD2 (5 bases). This CDR3 is 14 amino acids long. Trimming removed 4 bases from V and 1 base from J, with 12 bases in between. CDR1 is SGHKS and CDR2 is YYEKEE in the germline V gene (reference sequence). CDR3: CASSRGQISYEQYF. The CDR3 region has the DNA TGTGCCAGCAGCAGAGGGCAGATATCCTACGAGCAGTACTTC.

Many counts were recorded for this clonotype. This chain uses TRBV20-1 with TRBJ2-3; TRBD2 matches at 8 bases. CDR1 is DFQATT, CDR2 SNEGSKA, per germline (reference sequence). V gave up 4 bases and J gave up 2 bases; unmatched junction bases: 8. The CDR3 spans 15 residues. The CDR3 spells CSATRAGGDTDTQYF. The CDR3 DNA reads as TGCAGTGCTACCAGGGCCGGGGGGGACACAGATACGCAGTATTTT.

This clonotype was counted many times. The V and J genes are TRBV12-3 or TRBV12-4 and TRBJ2-5; weak D call: TRBD2 (6 bases). V was pared by 4 bases and J by 4 bases, with 19 bases between. CDR3 length: 16 residues. This chain's CDR3 is CASSSPLAGRGETQYF. The CDR3, as DNA: TGTGCCAGCAGTTCGCCTTTGGCGGGACGGGGAGAGACCCAGTACTTC.

This clonotype appeared many times. The V call is TRBV20-1, the J call TRBJ2-7; no clear D. The germline V gene has CDR1 DFQATT and CDR2 SNEGSKA (reference sequence). The CDR3 sequence is 15 residues long. The CDR3 is CSAETSLGSSYEQYF. The CDR3 nucleotides read TGCAGCGCCGAAACCTCCCTAGGATCCTCCTACGAGCAGTACTTC.

This clonotype has at least ten counts. The V gene is TRBV21-1, the J gene TRBJ1-5; TRBD1 is taken as the D call from the table, unchecked against the DNA. TRBV21-1 is termed a pseudogene. The CDR3 extends over 15 amino acids. For the CDR3, the DNA is TGTGCCAGCATTAAAGGGGACAGGCGCAATCAGCCCCAGCATTTT. Translation gives CASIKGDRRNQPQHF.

At least ten counts were recorded for this clonotype. The genes are TRBV29-1 and TRBJ2-4; D may be TRBD2 (6 bases). Germline V gene sequence: CDR1 SQVTM, CDR2 ANQGSEA. This CDR3 comprises 13 residues. Deletions cut 5 bases from V and 7 bases from J, with 15 bases between. CDR3 in amino acids: CSVSQSGGNIQYF. CDR3 DNA: TGCAGCGTTTCCCAGAGTGGAGGGAACATTCAGTACTTC.

This clonotype was detected a few times. V is TRBV12-3 or TRBV12-4 and J is TRBJ1-5; D call uncertain. The CDR3 totals 12 residues. Between the trimmed V and J ends, which lost 6 bases and 9 bases, there was a span of 12 bases. The DNA for the CDR3 is TGTGCCAGCAGGCCCGTATGGGGGCCCCAGCATTTT. Translated, it gives CASRPVWGPQHF.